Only a few counts were recorded for the clone carrying this T cell receptor (beta chain). The antigen is unknown. The data are from a study of PD-1 blockade in classical Hodgkin lymphoma. Study results and limitations: Any patient who commenced nivolumab under 1 year after ASCT was excluded.

The assay was immunoSEQ multiplex PCR, and TCRdb's table has in-frame clones only and misses some. The sample consists of around 13,000 clones, around three quarters of them appearing once. Patients all relapsed after autologous stem cell transplantation, and there was variation in brentuximab vedotin exposure. The CDR3 extends over 14 amino acids. Trimming left V 5 bases short and J 4 bases short, with 14 bases between. Germline V gene data show CDR1 as SGHTA and CDR2 as FQGNSA. The sample consisted of peripheral blood mononuclear cells (PBMCs), taken at baseline. The chain joins TRBV7-2 to TRBJ1-2, with D perhaps TRBD1 (5 bases). The sequence came from a human donor with classical Hodgkin lymphoma. The CDR3, as DNA: TGTGCCAGCAGCCACCAAAAGGGACGCTATGGCTACACCTTC. As protein: CASSHQKGRYGYTF.